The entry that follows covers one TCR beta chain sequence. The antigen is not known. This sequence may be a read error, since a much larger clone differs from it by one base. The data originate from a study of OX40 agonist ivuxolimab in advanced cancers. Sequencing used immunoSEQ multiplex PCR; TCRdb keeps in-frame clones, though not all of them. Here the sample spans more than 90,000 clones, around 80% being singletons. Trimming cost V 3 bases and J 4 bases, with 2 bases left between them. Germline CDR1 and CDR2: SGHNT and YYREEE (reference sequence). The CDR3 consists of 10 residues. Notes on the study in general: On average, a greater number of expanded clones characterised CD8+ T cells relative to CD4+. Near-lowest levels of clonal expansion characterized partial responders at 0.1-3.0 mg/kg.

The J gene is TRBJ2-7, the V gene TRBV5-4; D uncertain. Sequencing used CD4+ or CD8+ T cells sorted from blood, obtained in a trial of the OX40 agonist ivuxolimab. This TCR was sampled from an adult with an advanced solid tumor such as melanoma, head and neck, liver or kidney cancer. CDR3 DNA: TGTGCCAGCAGCTCTTACGAGCAGTACTTC. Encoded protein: CASSSYEQYF.